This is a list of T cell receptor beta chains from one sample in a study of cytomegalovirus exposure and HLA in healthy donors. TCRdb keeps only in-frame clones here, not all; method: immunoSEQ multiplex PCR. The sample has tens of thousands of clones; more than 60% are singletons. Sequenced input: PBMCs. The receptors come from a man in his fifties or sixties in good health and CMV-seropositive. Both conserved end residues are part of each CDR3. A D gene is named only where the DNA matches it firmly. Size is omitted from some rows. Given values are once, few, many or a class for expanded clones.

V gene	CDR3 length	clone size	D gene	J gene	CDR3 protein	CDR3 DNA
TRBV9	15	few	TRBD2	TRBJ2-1	CASSDPGLAANEQFF	TGTGCCAGCAGCGACCCGGGACTAGCGGCTAATGAGCAGTTCTTC
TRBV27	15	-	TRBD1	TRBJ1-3	CASSSQGALGNTIYF	TGTGCCAGCAGTTCGCAGGGGGCACTAGGAAACACCATATATTTT
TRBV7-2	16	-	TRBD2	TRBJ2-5	CASSDPGLVPRRTQYF	TGTGCCAGCAGCGATCCGGGACTAGTGCCCAGGCGGACCCAGTACTTC
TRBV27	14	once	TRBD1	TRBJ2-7	CASSLAGGAYEQYF	TGTGCCAGCAGTTTGGCAGGGGGCGCATACGAGCAGTACTTC
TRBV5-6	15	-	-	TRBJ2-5	CASSGDGRRQETQYF	TGTGCCAGCAGCGGAGACGGTCGCCGACAAGAGACCCAGTACTTC
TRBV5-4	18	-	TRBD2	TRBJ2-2	CASSLGLAGASNTGELFF	TGTGCCAGCAGCTTGGGACTAGCGGGGGCCTCGAACACCGGGGAGCTGTTTTTT
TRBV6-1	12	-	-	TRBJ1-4	CATRDIGEKLFF	TGTGCCACCCGGGACATCGGGGAAAAACTGTTTTTT
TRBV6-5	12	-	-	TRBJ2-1	CASSGGANEQFF	TGTGCCAGCAGTGGGGGGGCCAATGAGCAGTTCTTC
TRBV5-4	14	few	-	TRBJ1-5	CASSLQGDGQPQHF	TGTGCCAGCAGCTTACAGGGTGATGGTCAGCCCCAGCATTTT
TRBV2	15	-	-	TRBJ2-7	CASTPVGQPDYEQYF	TGTGCCAGCACCCCGGTGGGACAACCCGACTACGAGCAGTACTTC
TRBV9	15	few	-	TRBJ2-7	CASSVEPQGTYEQYF	TGTGCCAGCAGCGTAGAACCACAGGGCACCTACGAGCAGTACTTC
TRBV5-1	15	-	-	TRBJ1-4	CASSLAPGSNEKLFF	TGCGCCAGCAGCTTGGCCCCAGGTTCTAATGAAAAACTGTTTTTT
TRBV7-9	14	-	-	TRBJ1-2	CASRSTGTNYGYTF	TGTGCCAGCAGGTCGACAGGAACTAACTATGGCTACACCTTC
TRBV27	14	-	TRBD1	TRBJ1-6	CASSFGQGAHPLHF	TGTGCCAGCAGTTTTGGGCAGGGGGCGCATCCCCTCCACTTT
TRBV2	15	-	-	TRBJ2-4	CASRGQLLAKNIQYF	TGTGCCAGCAGGGGACAACTGCTAGCCAAAAACATTCAGTACTTC
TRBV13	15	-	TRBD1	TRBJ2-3	CASSFRDRGIDTQYF	TGTGCCAGCAGCTTCCGGGACAGGGGTATTGATACGCAGTATTTT
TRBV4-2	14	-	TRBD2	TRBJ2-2	CASSQAGGAGELFF	TGTGCCAGCAGCCAAGCGGGGGGTGCCGGGGAGCTGTTTTTT
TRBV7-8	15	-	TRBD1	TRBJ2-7	CASSLATGGLYEQYF	TGTGCCAGCAGCTTAGCTACAGGGGGCCTCTACGAGCAGTACTTC
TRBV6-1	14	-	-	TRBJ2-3	CATGGTLHTDTQYF	TGTGCCACGGGCGGGACTCTCCACACAGATACGCAGTATTTT
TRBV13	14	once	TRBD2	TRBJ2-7	CASSLGGSEYEQYF	TGTGCCAGCAGCTTGGGCGGGAGCGAGTACGAGCAGTACTTC
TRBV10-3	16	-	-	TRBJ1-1	CAIRAGDGGGNTEAFF	TGTGCCATCAGGGCCGGGGACGGGGGGGGGAACACTGAAGCTTTCTTT